This T cell receptor beta chain was sequenced for a study of cytomegalovirus exposure and HLA in healthy donors. Amplification used 60 Vbeta primers and 13 Jbeta primers. Profiled with immunoSEQ multiplex PCR; TCRdb holds only in-frame clones, not every one. The table for this sample gives some 80,000 clones. This CDR3 has 12 residues. V lost 5 bases to trimming and J lost 6 bases, with 10 bases between them. CDR1 and CDR2 (germline): SGHAT, FQNNGV. A remark on this clone: Its antigen is not identified.

Study-wide results and limits: Sequencing likely caused a cluster of highly shared sequence variants.

Sequenced: PBMCs. The sequence came from a man aged 50 to 60 in good health and CMV-seropositive. The rearrangement joins TRBV11-2 to TRBJ1-2; D is perhaps TRBD1 (6 bases). In DNA form, the CDR3 reads TGTGCCAGCAGCCCGGACAGAGATGGCTACACCTTC. As protein: CASSPDRDGYTF.